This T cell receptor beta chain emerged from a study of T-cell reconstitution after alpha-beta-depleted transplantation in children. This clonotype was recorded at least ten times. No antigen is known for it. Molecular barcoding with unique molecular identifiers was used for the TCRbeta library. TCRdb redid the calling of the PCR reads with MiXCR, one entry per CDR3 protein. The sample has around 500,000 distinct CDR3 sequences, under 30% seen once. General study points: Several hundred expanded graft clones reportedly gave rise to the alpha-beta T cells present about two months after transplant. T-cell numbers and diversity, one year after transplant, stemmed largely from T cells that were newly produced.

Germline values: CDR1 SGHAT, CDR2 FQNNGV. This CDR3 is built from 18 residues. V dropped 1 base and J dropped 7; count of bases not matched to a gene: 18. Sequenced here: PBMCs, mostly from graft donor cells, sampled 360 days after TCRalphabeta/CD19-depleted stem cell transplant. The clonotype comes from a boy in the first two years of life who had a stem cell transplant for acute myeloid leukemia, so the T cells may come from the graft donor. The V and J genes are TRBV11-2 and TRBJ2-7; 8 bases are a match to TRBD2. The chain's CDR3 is CASSLVRFGGGTLREQYF. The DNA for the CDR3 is TGTGCCAGCAGCTTAGTCAGATTCGGCGGGGGGACCTTAAGGGAGCAGTACTTC.